The 21 T cell receptor beta chains listed next were all sequenced from one sample in a study of early T cells in non-severe SARS-CoV-2 infection. TCRdb redid the calling of the 5' RACE reads with MiXCR, one entry per CDR3 protein. The table records fewer than 85,000 distinct CDR3 sequences, approximately 12% of them present only once. The sequencing sample was made of whole blood. Source of these receptors: an adult who was a healthcare worker with PCR-confirmed SARS-CoV-2 infection or an uninfected control (not recorded which).

The gene calls are TRBV18 and TRBJ2-2, with D possibly being TRBD1 or TRBD2 (5 bases each). Trimming removed 6 bases from V and 2 bases from J, with 13 bases in between. Per germline, CDR1 KGHSH and CDR2 LQKENI. This CDR3 region has 15 residues. The CDR3 nucleotides are TGTGCCAGCTCCGCCGGGACGGGAAACACCGGGGAGCTGTTTTTT. Protein: CASSAGTGNTGELFF.

V gene TRBV24-1 combines with J gene TRBJ2-3; tentatively, D is TRBD2 (6 bases). CDR3 length equals 13 residues. CDR1 is KGHDR and CDR2 is SFDVKD in the germline V gene. V was clipped by 9 bases and J by 2 bases, with 11 bases between them. DNA for the CDR3: TGTGCCACCGCCGCGGGATCCACAGATACGCAGTATTTT. Translated: CATAAGSTDTQYF.

This clonotype was seen a few times. The gene calls are TRBV7-8 and TRBJ2-2, with 9 positions matching TRBD2. Per germline, CDR1 SGHVS and CDR2 FQNEAQ. After removal of 3 bases from V and 2 bases from J, the junction contained 4 bases not matched to a gene. The CDR3 spans 16 residues. The chain's CDR3 is CASSFLAGPNTGELFF. CDR3 DNA sequence: TGTGCCAGCAGCTTTCTAGCGGGACCTAACACCGGGGAGCTGTTTTTT. Variable domain in full (rest from reference TRBV7-8 and TRBJ2-2): GAGVSQSPRYKVAKRGQDVALRCDPISGHVSLFWYQQALGQGPEFLTYFQNEAQLDKSGLPSDRFFAERPEGSVSTLKIQRTQQEDSAVYLCASSFLAGPNTGELFFGEGSRLTVL.

The rearrangement uses TRBV7-3 and TRBJ2-6; unclear D gene. The CDR3 runs to 15 residues. Germline V gene lookup returns CDR1 SGHTA and CDR2 FQGTGA. V was cut by 4 bases and J by 0 bases, with 7 bases left in between. CDR3 residues: CASSSDSSGANVLTF. CDR3 DNA: TGTGCCAGCAGCTCCGATAGCTCTGGGGCCAACGTCCTGACTTTC. The whole variable domain, remainder taken from reference TRBV7-3 and TRBJ2-6, is GAGVSQTPSNKVTEKGKYVELRCDPISGHTALYWYRQSLGQGPEFLIYFQGTGAADDSGLPNDRFFAVRPEGSVSTLKIQRTERGDSAVYLCASSSDSSGANVLTFGAGSRLTVL.

This clonotype was seen at least ten times. CDR3 in DNA: TGCAGCGTTGAAGGGAGGGGGCAAAATACGCAGTATTTT. Translating gives CSVEGRGQNTQYF. This chain uses TRBV29-1 with TRBJ2-3, with D possibly TRBD1 on 7 matching bases. From germline, CDR1 is SQVTM and CDR2 ANQGSEA. V lost 1 base, J lost 7 bases, and 12 bases lay in between. The CDR3 has 13 amino acids.

The chain has TRBV7-8 and TRBJ2-1; TRBD2 matches 16 bases. Germline-derived CDR1 and CDR2 are SGHVS and FQNEAQ. CDR3 length: 15 residues. V shed 5 bases and J 8 bases; nucleotides not matched to a gene: 3. The CDR3 spells CASSPGTSGRDEQFF. CDR3 in DNA: TGTGCCAGCAGCCCCGGGACTAGCGGGAGGGATGAGCAGTTCTTC.

The table lists this clonotype with many counts. J is TRBJ2-7 and V is TRBV11-2; D tentatively fits TRBD1 or TRBD2 (5 bases each). The CDR3 covers 20 residues. Per the germline V gene, CDR1 is SGHAT and CDR2 is FQNNGV. Trimming took 2 bases from V and 3 from J, leaving 29 bases between them. The CDR3 DNA reads TGTGCCAGCAGCTTATCCCTGCTAAAGCCAGGGACCCCAGGAGGCTACGAGCAGTACTTC. This encodes CASSLSLLKPGTPGGYEQYF. Complete variable domain (other parts from reference TRBV11-2 and TRBJ2-7): EAGVAQSPRYKIIEKRQSVAFWCNPISGHATLYWYQQILGQGPKLLIQFQNNGVVDDSQLPKDRFSAERLKGVDSTLKIQPAKLEDSAVYLCASSLSLLKPGTPGGYEQYFGPGTRLTVT.

This clonotype has more than one count but fewer than ten. The chain has TRBV10-3 and TRBJ2-7; the match to TRBD1 covers 10 bases. Germline CDR1 and CDR2: ENHRY and SYGVKD. Trimming cost V 4 bases and J 5 bases; bases outside gene matches: 2. This CDR3 is 13 amino acids long. CDR3 coding DNA: TGTGCCATCAGTGTGACAGGGGGCAACGAGCAGTACTTC. The encoded protein is CAISVTGGNEQYF.

This clonotype has more than one count but fewer than ten. The V gene is TRBV2, the J gene TRBJ2-3; 9 positions match TRBD1. The CDR3 has 14 amino acids. After removal of 6 bases from V and 2 bases from J, the junction contained 3 bases not matched to a gene. Looked up from germline, CDR1 is SNHLY and CDR2 is FYNNEI. CDR3 region: CASSRDRDTDTQYF. The DNA of the CDR3 is TGTGCCAGCAGCAGGGACAGGGACACAGATACGCAGTATTTT.

The table lists this clonotype with many counts. The V gene is TRBV5-1, the J gene TRBJ2-5, with TRBD2 matching over 8 bases. J gave up 5 bases and V 4 bases, and 13 bases lay outside the gene matches. CDR1 and CDR2 from the germline V gene are SGHRS and YFSETQ. The CDR3 has 16 amino acids. CDR3: CASSRSVAGGGETQYF. Written as DNA, the CDR3 is TGCGCCAGCAGCCGATCGGTTGCGGGAGGTGGTGAGACCCAGTACTTC.

The chain has TRBV9 and TRBJ2-1; D is uncertain. V lost 4 bases and J lost 8, with 16 bases in between. Germline CDR1 is SGDLS and CDR2 is YYNGEE. The CDR3 sequence is 14 residues long. The CDR3 region is CASSQSVQSHEQFF. DNA of the CDR3: TGTGCCAGCAGCCAGTCGGTCCAGTCCCATGAGCAGTTCTTC.

This clonotype was found many times. The chain employs TRBV7-2 and TRBJ2-1; no clear D gene. The CDR3 is 14 residues long. Germline CDR1 is SGHTA and CDR2 is FQGNSA. V gave up 3 bases and J gave up 4 bases, with 10 bases separating them. DNA of the CDR3: TGTGCCAGCAGCTTTGGAACGGAATACAATGAGCAGTTCTTC. This sequence encodes CASSFGTEYNEQFF.

The J gene is TRBJ2-1, the V gene TRBV15; D is undetermined. This CDR3 spans 12 amino acids. Germline values: CDR1 LNHNV, CDR2 YYDKDF (reference sequence). With 3 bases removed from V and 10 bases from J, the gap between germline ends came to 10 bases. CDR3 DNA sequence: TGTGCCACCAGCAGGGAAAGGATCGAGCAGTTCTTC. It is translated as CATSRERIEQFF. The full variable domain, completed using reference TRBV15 and TRBJ2-1, is DAMVIQNPRYQVTQFGKPVTLSCSQTLNHNVMYWYQQKSSQAPKLLFHYYDKDFNNEADTPDNFQSRRPNTSFCFLDIRSPGLGDTAMYLCATSRERIEQFFGPGTRLTVL.

The chain has TRBV5-4 and TRBJ2-5; 9 bases agree with TRBD2. Germline values: CDR1 SGHNT, CDR2 YYREEE (reference sequence). The CDR3 runs 16 residues. Trimming took 4 bases from V and 5 from J; bases not matched to a gene: 12. CDR3 sequence reads: CASSKLLIAGAETQYF. Here the CDR3 DNA reads TGTGCCAGCAGCAAACTCCTAATAGCGGGGGCCGAGACCCAGTACTTC. The full variable domain, with the rest looked up from reference TRBV5-4 and TRBJ2-5, is ETGVTQSPTHLIKTRGQQVTLRCSSQSGHNTVSWYQQALGQGPQFIFQYYREEENGRGNFPPRFSGLQFPNYSSELNVNALELDDSALYLCASSKLLIAGAETQYFGPGTRLLVL.

This clonotype was seen many times. The chain is built from TRBV11-2 and TRBJ2-5; 9 nucleotides match TRBD1. Germline CDR1 SGHAT, CDR2 FQNNGV. CDR3 length: 15 residues. Unmatched junction bases numbered 6, after V lost 5 bases and J lost 2 bases. The CDR3 DNA sequence: TGTGCCAGCAGCCCGGGACAGGGACAGCAAGAGACCCAGTACTTC. Translation: CASSPGQGQQETQYF. Supplemented by reference TRBV11-2 and TRBJ2-5, the full variable domain reads EAGVAQSPRYKIIEKRQSVAFWCNPISGHATLYWYQQILGQGPKLLIQFQNNGVVDDSQLPKDRFSAERLKGVDSTLKIQPAKLEDSAVYLCASSPGQGQQETQYFGPGTRLLVL.

This clonotype was seen ten or more times. Here the CDR3 DNA reads TGTGCCAGCAGCCCAGCGGGGTCCACTAATGAAAAACTGTTTTTT. Protein: CASSPAGSTNEKLFF. The V and J genes are TRBV9 and TRBJ1-4; D remains unclear. Germline V CDR1 and CDR2: SGDLS, YYNGEE. The CDR3 consists of 15 residues. The V end was cut by 4 bases, the J end by 2 bases, with 12 bases between. The variable domain in full, with the rest retrieved from reference TRBV9 and TRBJ1-4, is DSGVTQTPKHLITATGQRVTLRCSPRSGDLSVYWYQQSLDQGLQFLIQYYNGEERAKGNILERFSAQQFPDLHSELNLSSLELGDSALYFCASSPAGSTNEKLFFGSGTQLSVL.

To note about this clonotype: It may be a read error: a sequence one base away is much more abundant. The gene calls are TRBV4-1 and TRBJ1-4, with 9 bases that match TRBD1. The germline CDR1 and CDR2 sequences are MGHRA and YSYEKL. V lost 4 bases and J lost 4; bases outside the gene matches: 4. The CDR3 is 15 residues long. The CDR3 DNA reads as TGCGCCAGCAGCCTCCGGGACAGGGTTAATGAAAAACTGTTTTTT. Protein sequence: CASSLRDRVNEKLFF.

This clonotype showed up many times. The chain combines TRBV5-5 with TRBJ2-7; D call uncertain. V lost 6 bases to trimming and J lost 4 bases, with 17 bases between them. The germline CDR1 and CDR2 sequences are SGHKS and YYEKEE (reference sequence). The CDR3 spans 14 residues. CDR3 sequence: CASTPRAVWYEQYF. DNA for the CDR3: TGTGCCAGCACCCCTAGGGCGGTCTGGTACGAGCAGTACTTC. Complete variable domain (other parts from reference TRBV5-5 and TRBJ2-7): DAGVTQSPTHLIKTRGQQVTLRCSPISGHKSVSWYQQVLGQGPQFIFQYYEKEERGRGNFPDRFSARQFPNYSSELNVNALLLGDSALYLCASTPRAVWYEQYFGPGTRLTVT.

This clonotype occurred a few times. The rearrangement joins TRBV30 to TRBJ1-1; TRBD1 agrees at 7 bases. Germline CDR1 reads GTSNPN; CDR2 reads SVGIG (reference sequence). The CDR3 extends over 11 amino acids. V lost 8 bases, J lost 11 bases, and 11 bases stayed unmatched. DNA of the CDR3: TGTGCCACGGCGTGGACAGGCGCGGCTTTCTTT. It translates to CATAWTGAAFF.

This clonotype was seen a few times. The chain is built from TRBV7-3 and TRBJ1-2; no definite D call. Looked up from germline, CDR1 is SGHTA and CDR2 is FQGTGA. The CDR3 extends over 14 amino acids. Trimming took off 0 bases at V and 4 bases at J, with 9 bases between the two ends. CDR3 protein: CASSLTPAAYGYTF. For the CDR3, the DNA is TGTGCCAGCAGCTTAACCCCCGCCGCCTATGGCTACACCTTC.

This clonotype has more than one count but fewer than ten. The V call is TRBV5-1, the J call TRBJ2-3; possibly TRBD2 for D (6 bases). Trimming stripped 0 bases from V and 0 bases from J, with 11 bases between. The CDR3 has 16 amino acids. Germline V gene lookup returns CDR1 SGHRS and CDR2 YFSETQ. CDR3 amino acids: CASSLAPSASTDTQYF. The DNA for the CDR3 is TGCGCCAGCAGCTTGGCCCCTAGCGCGAGCACAGATACGCAGTATTTT.